What follows are 5 T cell receptor beta chains derived from one specimen sequenced in a study of T cells in Graves' hyperthyroidism and ophthalmopathy. Researchers took RNA transcripts and amplified the TCR beta CDR3 regions from them. HTBI primers were used for first-round RT-PCR of the TCR CDR3. Each CDR3 protein gets one entry after TCRdb re-called the multiplex PCR reads with MiXCR. The repertoire consists of 250,000 to 300,000 distinct CDR3 sequences, with about a sixth occurring once and the leading ten covering over 50%. Sequencing was carried out using blood. The source is a woman aged 60-70 years with Graves' ophthalmopathy.

The genes are TRBV4-3 and TRBJ1-6; no clear D gene. V was shortened by 0 bases and J by 7 bases, with 10 bases between the two germline ends. This CDR3 has 15 residues. Per the germline V gene, CDR1 is LGHNA and CDR2 is YSLEER. In DNA, the CDR3 is TGCGCCAGCAGCCAAGATGCGGTGGGAAATTCACCCCTCCACTTT. Protein sequence: CASSQDAVGNSPLHF.

This clonotype was seen repeatedly, ten times or more. The CDR3 loop reads CASSSVTMSYNEQFF. In DNA, the CDR3 is TGCGCCAGCAGCTCGGTCACGATGTCCTACAATGAGCAGTTCTTC. The chain has TRBV5-1 and TRBJ2-1; D unresolved. The germline V gene encodes CDR1 SGHRS and CDR2 YFSETQ. The V gene lost 3 bases and the J gene lost 1 base, with 11 bases spanning the gap. The CDR3 totals 15 residues.

This clonotype came up a few times. The chain combines TRBV6-1 with TRBJ2-7, with D possibly being TRBD1 or TRBD2 (5 bases each). Trimming removed 11 bases from V and 1 base from J, with 12 bases in between. CDR1 is MNHNS and CDR2 is SASEGT in the germline V gene. The CDR3 length is 12 residues. CDR3: CASVRESYEQYF. The CDR3, as DNA: TGTGCCTCGGTCAGGGAGTCCTACGAGCAGTACTTC.

In this sample, this clonotype turned up many times. V gene TRBV7-6 combines with J gene TRBJ2-7; 8 nucleotides agree with TRBD1. The CDR3 covers 14 residues. V was pared by 5 bases and J by 3 bases, with 6 bases of the junction left unmatched. The germline gives CDR1 SGHVS, CDR2 FNYEAQ. The DNA for the CDR3 is TGTGCCAGCAGCCCCCGGGACAGGAACTACGAGCAGTACTTC. Amino acids: CASSPRDRNYEQYF. Full variable domain (rest looked up from reference TRBV7-6 and TRBJ2-7): GAGVSQSPRYKVTKRGQDVALRCDPISGHVSLYWYRQALGQGPEFLTYFNYEAQQDKSGLPNDRFSAERPEGSISTLTIQRTEQRDSAMYRCASSPRDRNYEQYFGPGTRLTVT.

This clonotype was picked up many times. The chain recombines TRBV12-3 or TRBV12-4 with TRBJ2-3, with 11 bases fitting TRBD2. Germline trimming cut 6 bases from V and 5 bases from J; bases unmatched to any gene: 1. The length of the CDR3 is 13 residues. The CDR3 coding sequence is TGTGCCAGCAGGCTAGCGGGGGGAGATACGCAGTATTTT. The encoded protein is CASRLAGGDTQYF.